The present T cell receptor beta chain was sequenced within a study of lymphopenia after photon versus proton radiotherapy. Points from the study as a whole: Authors raise, but do not show, better survival with proton therapy. After the lymphocyte nadir, photon-treated repertoires showed oligoclonal expansion, especially of CD8+ Temra cells. Relative stability marked proton patients; photon patients lost diversity and naive cells.

Notes on this clone: Its target is not known.

Repertoires were generated with immunoSEQ multiplex PCR, while TCRdb's copy carries only in-frame clones and drops some. In the table there are around 25,000 clones, around 84% of which are singletons. From germline, CDR1 is SGHRS and CDR2 YFSETQ. V gave up 0 bases and J gave up 0 bases, with 9 bases separating them. The CDR3 sequence is 15 residues long. The V and J genes are TRBV5-1 and TRBJ1-1, with unresolved D. The source of this sequence is a man between 35 and 55 years old with gastric cancer. The specimen was peripheral blood, collected from a patient treated with photon-based radiotherapy. CDR3 sequence: CASSLDFTVNTEAFF. The CDR3 nucleotides are TGCGCCAGCAGCTTGGACTTTACAGTGAACACTGAAGCTTTCTTT.